Following are 12 T cell receptor beta chains from one sample sequenced in a study of T cell responses to AZD1222 COVID-19 vaccine. Some clones are missing from TCRdb's copy, which holds only in-frame ones; the method was immunoSEQ multiplex PCR. Of about 100,000 clones listed, 75% to 90% are singletons. Here the sequenced sample was peripheral blood, taken on day 0 of AZD1222 vaccination. Receptors originate from an adult in good health.

The chain joins TRBV11-2 to TRBJ2-7, with D possibly matching TRBD1 (5 bases). V was cut by 6 bases and J by 2 bases, with 23 bases left in between. The germline V gene has CDR1 SGHAT and CDR2 FQNNGV. The CDR3 covers 17 residues. CDR3 protein: CASSRLSLGQQTYEQYF. The DNA for the CDR3 is TGTGCCAGCAGTCGCCTTAGTTTGGGGCAACAGACCTACGAGCAGTACTTC.

The chain has TRBV15 and TRBJ1-2; a possible D gene is TRBD1 (5 bases). The CDR3 extends over 15 amino acids. Trimming pared 0 bases from V and 6 bases from J, leaving 14 bases between. CDR1 and CDR2 (germline): LNHNV, YYDKDF (reference sequence). The CDR3 DNA reads as TGTGCCACCAGCAGAGATACGGCAGGGATGAATGGCTACACCTTC. It is translated as CATSRDTAGMNGYTF.

J is TRBJ1-3 and V is TRBV5-6; the match to TRBD1 covers 9 bases. After removal of 4 bases from V and 4 bases from J, the junction contained 6 bases not matched to a gene. From germline, CDR1 is SGHDT and CDR2 YYEEEE. The CDR3 extends over 15 amino acids. The CDR3, as DNA: TGTGCCAGCAGCCGGGGACAGGGAACGGGAAACACCATATATTTT. Its translation is CASSRGQGTGNTIYF.

CDR3 loop: CASSYHPTGLEDGYTF. In nucleotides, the CDR3 is TGTGCCAGCAGTTACCACCCTACAGGGTTAGAGGATGGCTACACCTTC. The V gene is TRBV6-5, the J gene TRBJ1-2; D might be TRBD1 (6 bases). The V gene's germline CDR1 is MNHEY and CDR2 SVGAGI. The CDR3 covers 16 residues. V lost 2 bases, J lost 6 bases, and 19 bases lay in between.

The V call is TRBV5-6, the J call TRBJ1-2; D is perhaps TRBD1 (5 bases). The CDR3 contains 17 residues. Trimming pared 4 bases from V and 5 bases from J, leaving 24 bases between. Per germline, CDR1 SGHDT and CDR2 YYEEEE. CDR3 bases: TGTGCCAGCAGCCCTAGGGGCAGCCTATTCCCGCCTTATGGCTACACCTTC. As protein: CASSPRGSLFPPYGYTF.

The rearrangement uses TRBV28 and TRBJ1-2, with unresolved D. Germline values: CDR1 MDHEN, CDR2 SYDVKM. This CDR3 comprises 13 residues. V was shortened by 8 bases and J by 1 base, with 11 bases between the two germline ends. The CDR3 sequence: CASWDLSNYGYTF. CDR3 coding DNA: TGTGCCAGCTGGGATCTGAGTAACTATGGCTACACCTTC.

At least ten counts were recorded for this clone. This chain uses TRBV5-1 with TRBJ1-4; TRBD1 agrees at 9 bases. Germline V gene data show CDR1 as SGHRS and CDR2 as YFSETQ. V shed 3 bases and J 11 bases; nucleotides not matched to a gene: 2. This CDR3 is 12 amino acids long. The chain's CDR3 is CASSSTGGKLFF. The CDR3 DNA reads as TGCGCCAGCAGCTCGACAGGGGGGAAACTGTTTTTT.

This clone came up once. This chain uses TRBV19 with TRBJ1-1, with 7 bases aligning to TRBD1. This CDR3 region has 13 residues. CDR1 and CDR2 from the germline V gene are LNHDA and SQIVND (reference sequence). The ends lost 7 bases at V and 10 bases at J; junction bases unmatched: 12. CDR3 in amino acids: CASIPNRGSAAFF. The DNA of the CDR3 is TGTGCCAGTATCCCTAACAGGGGAAGCGCAGCTTTCTTT.

V gene TRBV19 combines with J gene TRBJ1-2; no firm D call. V was pared by 1 base and J by 5 bases, with 11 bases between. CDR3 length equals 14 residues. The V gene's germline CDR1 is LNHDA and CDR2 SQIVND (reference sequence). DNA for the CDR3: TGTGCCAGTAGTATAGGGCGGAACCTTTATGGCTACACCTTC. Its protein product is CASSIGRNLYGYTF.

The chain carries TRBV4-3 and TRBJ2-1; TRBD1 or TRBD2 may be the D gene (7 bases each). The ends were cut back, 10 bases at V and 1 base at J, with 14 bases in the middle. This CDR3 region has 14 residues. CDR1 LGHNA and CDR2 YSLEER come from the germline V gene. The CDR3 is CATRGGASYNEQFF. CDR3 nucleotides: TGCGCCACCAGGGGGGGGGCTTCCTACAATGAGCAGTTCTTC.

The chain recombines TRBV2 with TRBJ2-7; 8 bases align to TRBD1. This CDR3 has 16 amino acids. Trimming at V came to 7 bases and at J to 0 bases, leaving 11 bases not matched to a gene. CDR1 and CDR2 from the germline V gene are SNHLY and FYNNEI. The CDR3 DNA is TGTGCCAGCACCTCAACCTGGACAGGGACCTCCTACGAGCAGTACTTC. Translation: CASTSTWTGTSYEQYF. Drawing the rest from reference TRBV2 and TRBJ2-7, the complete variable domain is EPEVTQTPSHQVTQMGQEVILRCVPISNHLYFYWYRQILGQKVEFLVSFYNNEISEKSEIFDDQFSVERPDGSNFTLKIRSTKLEDSAMYFCASTSTWTGTSYEQYFGPGTRLTVT.

The chain joins TRBV11-2 to TRBJ2-3; no clear D gene. V lost 5 bases to trimming and J lost 4 bases, with 13 bases between them. CDR3 length: 14 residues. The germline V gene encodes CDR1 SGHAT and CDR2 FQNNGV. The CDR3 DNA is TGTGCCAGCAGCAACCTTTTTGCCCCAGATACGCAGTATTTT. Its translation: CASSNLFAPDTQYF.